Presented here are 8 T cell receptor beta chains from one specimen sequenced in a study of T cells in Graves' hyperthyroidism and ophthalmopathy. The source material, RNA transcripts, was used to amplify TCR beta CDR3 regions. With the HTBI primer set, the TCR CDR3 went through a first round of RT-PCR. TCRdb reanalysed the multiplex PCR reads using MiXCR and keeps one entry per CDR3 protein. This sample yields approximately 700,000 distinct CDR3 sequences, of which about 16% are seen a single time; 8.4% belongs to the top ten. The source material was blood. Source of these receptors: a man between 18 and 29 years old with Graves' hyperthyroidism.

The J gene is TRBJ2-1, the V gene TRBV4-1; D not resolved. V lost 3 bases, J lost 8 bases, and 17 bases lay in between. CDR1 is MGHRA and CDR2 is YSYEKL in the germline V gene. The length of the CDR3 is 15 residues. CDR3 coding DNA: TGCGCCAGCAGCCAGTATCCCGTCGGGCTCTATGAGCAGTTCTTC. Translated, it gives CASSQYPVGLYEQFF.

This clonotype was seen a handful of times. The rearrangement links TRBV9 to TRBJ2-1, with 7 bases aligning to TRBD2. The ends lost 4 bases at V and 9 bases at J; junction bases unmatched: 13. The CDR3 runs 15 residues. Looked up from germline, CDR1 is SGDLS and CDR2 is YYNGEE. The CDR3 coding sequence is TGTGCCAGCAGCCCGGAGGGAGGGCCGGGTTCTGAGCAGTTCTTC. This translates into CASSPEGGPGSEQFF.

Ten or more counts support this clonotype. V and J are TRBV28 and TRBJ2-7; 10 bases are a match to TRBD2. The trim removed 2 bases at V and 5 bases at J, leaving 9 bases unmatched. Germline CDR1 reads MDHEN; CDR2 reads SYDVKM. The CDR3 runs to 16 residues. CDR3 nucleotide sequence: TGTGCCAGCAGTTTAGGAGCGGGAGGGCCTGCCGACGAGCAGTACTTC. Protein product: CASSLGAGGPADEQYF.

This clonotype was seen many times. V and J are TRBV18 and TRBJ2-2; 9 positions agree with TRBD1. The germline V gene has CDR1 KGHSH and CDR2 LQKENI. The ends lost 3 bases at V and 7 bases at J; junction bases unmatched: 6. This CDR3 is 15 amino acids long. The CDR3 loop is CASSPRDRAFGELFF. The CDR3 DNA sequence: TGTGCCAGCTCACCTAGGGACAGGGCGTTCGGGGAGCTGTTTTTT. Drawing the rest from reference TRBV18 and TRBJ2-2, the complete variable domain is NAGVMQNPRHLVRRRGQEARLRCSPMKGHSHVYWYRQLPEEGLKFMVYLQKENIIDESGMPKERFSAEFPKEGPSILRIQQVVRGDSAAYFCASSPRDRAFGELFFGEGSRLTVL.

In this sample, this clonotype turned up many times. At one of its ends the junction is not consistent with the germline gene, which may arise from a read error. The V and J genes are TRBV27 and TRBJ2-3, with 8 bases that match TRBD2. Germline values: CDR1 MNHEY, CDR2 SMNVEV (reference sequence). This CDR3 region has 15 residues. CDR3 sequence reads: CTSSLESTSVNTQYF. CDR3 bases: TGTACCAGCAGTTTAGAATCGACTAGCGTGAATACGCAGTATTTT.

This clonotype has ten or more counts. The chain couples TRBV27 to TRBJ1-1; 7 bases fit TRBD1. This CDR3 is 13 amino acids long. Per the germline V gene, CDR1 is MNHEY and CDR2 is SMNVEV (reference sequence). After removal of 5 bases from V and 4 bases from J, the junction contained 4 bases not matched to a gene. CDR3 sequence: CASSPGTVTEAFF. CDR3 DNA: TGTGCCAGCAGTCCAGGGACAGTCACTGAAGCTTTCTTT.

V usage is TRBV29-1 and J usage is TRBJ1-3, with D possibly matching TRBD1 (5 bases). Trimming stripped 6 bases from V and 0 bases from J, with 12 bases between. This CDR3 comprises 14 residues. Germline CDR1 reads SQVTM; CDR2 reads ANQGSEA. CDR3 in DNA: TGCAGCGTGGCGGGACGCCTCTCTGGAAACACCATATATTTT. Its protein product is CSVAGRLSGNTIYF. Full variable domain (missing parts from reference TRBV29-1 and TRBJ1-3): SAVISQKPSRDICQRGTSLTIQCQVDSQVTMMFWYRQQPGQSLTLIATANQGSEATYESGFVIDKFPISRPNLTFSTLTVSNMSPEDSSIYLCSVAGRLSGNTIYFGEGSWLTVV.

This chain uses TRBV6-2 or TRBV6-3 with TRBJ2-7, with 7 positions matching TRBD1. V shed 6 bases and J 7 bases; nucleotides not matched to a gene: 9. CDR1 and CDR2 (germline): MNHEY, SVGEGT. The CDR3 loop spans 13 amino acids. CDR3: CASRRTGFGEQYF. In DNA form, the CDR3 reads TGTGCCAGCAGGAGGACAGGTTTTGGGGAGCAGTACTTC.